A single sample is the source of the 13 T cell receptor beta chains below, sequenced in a study of PD-1 blockade in mismatch repair-deficient tumors. Clones were sequenced by immunoSEQ multiplex PCR, and TCRdb holds only the in-frame ones, with some missing. The sample contains some 120,000 clones, about 74% of which appear only once. Sample: peripheral blood, taken about 60 weeks after starting pembrolizumab. These TCRs come from an adult with mismatch repair-deficient cancer.

The CDR3 bases are TGCGCCAGTTGGGCACAAATGAACACTGAAGCTTTCTTT. It yields the protein CASWAQMNTEAFF. This chain links TRBV5-1 with TRBJ1-1, with unresolved D. This CDR3 is 13 amino acids long. Germline assignment: CDR1 SGHRS and CDR2 YFSETQ. With 8 bases removed from V and 0 bases from J, the gap between germline ends came to 11 bases.

The chain carries TRBV7-9 and TRBJ1-2; perhaps TRBD1 as D (5 bases). Trimming removed 4 bases from V and 8 bases from J, with 32 bases in between. Germline V gene sequence: CDR1 SEHNR, CDR2 FQNEAQ (reference sequence). This CDR3 contains 19 residues. Written as DNA, the CDR3 is TGTGCCAGCAGCTCCTGGTTTCTCCAGAAACAGGAGGGCTATTTGGGCTACACCTTC. This codes for CASSSWFLQKQEGYLGYTF.

The chain recombines TRBV29-1 with TRBJ2-1, with 10 bases fitting TRBD2. CDR1 is SQVTM, CDR2 ANQGSEA, per germline. The CDR3 contains 15 residues. Unmatched junction bases numbered 4, after V lost 3 bases and J lost 2 bases. CDR3 loop: CSVDLAGVPYNEQFF. CDR3 sequence (DNA): TGCAGCGTTGATCTAGCGGGAGTACCCTACAATGAGCAGTTCTTC.

The chain combines TRBV5-4 with TRBJ2-2, with 7 bases identical to TRBD2. This CDR3 spans 16 amino acids. Germline values: CDR1 SGHNT, CDR2 YYREEE (reference sequence). The trim removed 0 bases at V and 1 base at J, leaving 3 bases unmatched. The CDR3: CASSLVGTKNTGELFF. CDR3 in DNA: TGTGCCAGCAGCTTGGTTGGGACTAAGAACACCGGGGAGCTGTTTTTT.

This sequence joins TRBV19 and TRBJ2-7; D might be TRBD1 (6 bases). Per germline, CDR1 LNHDA and CDR2 SQIVND (reference sequence). CDR3 length equals 13 residues. V lost 6 bases and J lost 3, with 12 bases in between. CDR3 sequence reads: CASRETGNYEQYF. CDR3 sequence (DNA): TGTGCCAGTAGGGAAACAGGGAACTACGAGCAGTACTTC.

This chain links TRBV5-6 with TRBJ1-1, with D uncertain. The V and J ends lost 4 bases and 3 bases respectively, with 16 bases between them. The CDR3 runs 15 residues. Germline values: CDR1 SGHDT, CDR2 YYEEEE. The CDR3 loop is CASSQFISGDTEAFF. In DNA, the CDR3 is TGTGCCAGCAGCCAATTCATCAGTGGCGACACTGAAGCTTTCTTT.

This chain uses TRBV7-2 with TRBJ1-2; a possible D gene is TRBD1 (6 bases). The germline CDR1 and CDR2 sequences are SGHTA and FQGNSA. The ends were cut back, 2 bases at V and 8 bases at J, with 15 bases in the middle. This CDR3 region has 14 residues. The CDR3: CASSLNLQGEGYTF. The CDR3 DNA reads as TGTGCCAGCAGCTTAAATTTACAGGGAGAGGGCTACACCTTC.

The chain employs TRBV5-1 and TRBJ2-1; perhaps TRBD2 as D (6 bases). The V gene lost 4 bases and the J gene lost 5 bases, with 16 bases spanning the gap. CDR1 is SGHRS and CDR2 is YFSETQ in the germline V gene. CDR3 length: 15 residues. The CDR3 loop is CASSQTIAANNEQFF. The CDR3, as DNA: TGCGCCAGCAGCCAAACCATAGCGGCCAACAATGAGCAGTTCTTC.

The chain links TRBV11-3 to TRBJ2-3; D may correspond to TRBD1 or TRBD2 (5 bases each). Trimming removed 3 bases from V and 1 base from J, with 8 bases in between. Germline V lookup: CDR1 SGHNT, CDR2 YENEEA. The CDR3 length is 14 residues. This CDR3 is CASSFGGRTDTQYF. CDR3 DNA: TGTGCCAGCAGCTTTGGGGGTCGCACAGATACGCAGTATTTT.

V is TRBV7-2 and J is TRBJ2-5; 10 bases line up with TRBD2. Germline CDR1 reads SGHTA; CDR2 reads FQGNSA. The CDR3 runs to 15 residues. V was clipped by 3 bases and J by 2 bases; unmatched bases: 3. This chain's CDR3 is CASSLGLAKQETQYF. The CDR3 DNA reads TGTGCCAGCAGCTTGGGACTAGCGAAACAAGAGACCCAGTACTTC.

V and J are TRBV11-3 and TRBJ2-2, with D possibly TRBD2 on 5 matching bases. CDR1 and CDR2 (germline): SGHNT, YENEEA. This CDR3 has 16 residues. Trimming cost V 3 bases and J 7 bases, with 18 bases left between them. CDR3: CASSFRSGSKGGELFF. CDR3 DNA sequence: TGTGCCAGCAGCTTCAGAAGCGGCTCTAAGGGCGGGGAGCTGTTTTTT.

This clone appeared a single time. V usage is TRBV5-8 and J usage is TRBJ2-5, with 10 bases that match TRBD1. J was trimmed by 4 bases and V by 4 bases; bases with no gene match: 7. The CDR3 consists of 15 residues. Germline V gives CDR1 SGHTS, CDR2 YDEGEE. The CDR3 spells CASSRQGAPGETQYF. For the CDR3, the DNA is TGTGCCAGCAGCCGACAGGGGGCCCCCGGAGAGACCCAGTACTTC.

Here the CDR3 reads CASSVRSGQYF. DNA for the CDR3: TGTGCCAGCAGTGTCAGGTCGGGGCAGTACTTC. The chain carries TRBV2 and TRBJ2-7; D call uncertain. V shed 4 bases and J shed 9 bases, with 10 bases lying between them. Germline loops: CDR1 SNHLY, CDR2 FYNNEI. This CDR3 comprises 11 residues.